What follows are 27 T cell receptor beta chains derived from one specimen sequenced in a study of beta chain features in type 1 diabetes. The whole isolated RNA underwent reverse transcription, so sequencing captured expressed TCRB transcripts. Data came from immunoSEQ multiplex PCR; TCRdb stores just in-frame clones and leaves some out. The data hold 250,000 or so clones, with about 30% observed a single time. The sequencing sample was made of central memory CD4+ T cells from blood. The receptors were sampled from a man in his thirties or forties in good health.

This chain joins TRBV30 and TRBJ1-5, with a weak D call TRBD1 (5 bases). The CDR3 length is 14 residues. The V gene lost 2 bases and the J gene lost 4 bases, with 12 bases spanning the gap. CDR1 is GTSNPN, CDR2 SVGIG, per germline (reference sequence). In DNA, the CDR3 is TGTGCCTGGAGTCGGGACTCCCTGAATCAGCCCCAGCATTTT. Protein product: CAWSRDSLNQPQHF.

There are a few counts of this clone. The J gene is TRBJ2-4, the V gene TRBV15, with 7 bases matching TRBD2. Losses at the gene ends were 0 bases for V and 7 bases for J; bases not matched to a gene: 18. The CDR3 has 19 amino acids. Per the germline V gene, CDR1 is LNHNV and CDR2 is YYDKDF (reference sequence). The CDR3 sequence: CATSRDRATSAYRENIQYF. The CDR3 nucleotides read TGTGCCACCAGCAGAGATCGGGCCACTAGCGCCTACAGAGAGAACATTCAGTACTTC.

CDR3 sequence (DNA): TGTGCCAGCAGCTTAGTAGACTCCCACACAGATACGCAGTATTTT. This codes for CASSLVDSHTDTQYF. The V gene is TRBV7-2, the J gene TRBJ2-3; no clear D gene. The V gene lost 1 base and the J gene lost 2 bases, with 10 bases spanning the gap. Germline lookup yields CDR1 SGHTA and CDR2 FQGNSA. The CDR3 totals 15 residues.

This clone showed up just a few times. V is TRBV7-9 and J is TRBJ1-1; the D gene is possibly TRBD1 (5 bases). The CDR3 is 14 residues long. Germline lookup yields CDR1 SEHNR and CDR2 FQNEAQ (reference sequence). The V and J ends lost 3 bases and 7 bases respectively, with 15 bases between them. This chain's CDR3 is CASSFPQTVNEAFF. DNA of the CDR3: TGTGCCAGCAGCTTCCCCCAGACAGTGAATGAAGCTTTCTTT. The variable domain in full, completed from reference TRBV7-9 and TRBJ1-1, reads DTGVSQNPRHKITKRGQNVTFRCDPISEHNRLYWYRQTLGQGPEFLTYFQNEAQLEKSRLLSDRFSAERPKGSFSTLEIQRTEQGDSAMYLCASSFPQTVNEAFFGQGTRLTVV.

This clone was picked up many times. The CDR3 DNA follows: TGTGCCAGCAGCTTTTCCCTCTCCACTGAAGCTTTCTTT. Amino acids: CASSFSLSTEAFF. The chain uses TRBV7-2 and TRBJ1-1; the D is unclear. CDR3 length: 13 amino acids. Germline V gene sequence: CDR1 SGHTA, CDR2 FQGNSA. Between the trimmed V and J ends, which lost 3 bases and 4 bases, there was a span of 9 bases.

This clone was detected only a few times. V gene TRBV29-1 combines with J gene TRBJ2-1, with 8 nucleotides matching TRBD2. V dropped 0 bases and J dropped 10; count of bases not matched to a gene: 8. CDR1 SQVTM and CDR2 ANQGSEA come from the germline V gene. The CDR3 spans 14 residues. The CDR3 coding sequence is TGCAGCGTTGAAGATCTTCGGGAGGGAAGGGAGCAGTTCTTC. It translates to CSVEDLREGREQFF.

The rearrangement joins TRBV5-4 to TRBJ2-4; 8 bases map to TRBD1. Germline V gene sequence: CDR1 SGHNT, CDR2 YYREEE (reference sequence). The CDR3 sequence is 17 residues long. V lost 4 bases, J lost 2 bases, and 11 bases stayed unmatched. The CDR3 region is CASSPGTGGRTKNIQYF. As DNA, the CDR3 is TGTGCCAGCAGCCCTGGGACAGGCGGACGAACCAAAAACATTCAGTACTTC.

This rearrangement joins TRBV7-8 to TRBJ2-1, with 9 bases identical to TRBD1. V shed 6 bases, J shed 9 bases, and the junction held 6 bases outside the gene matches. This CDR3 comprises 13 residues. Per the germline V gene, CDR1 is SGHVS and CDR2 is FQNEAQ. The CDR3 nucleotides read TGTGCCAGCAGTGGGACAGGGCTAGTTGAGCAGTTCTTC. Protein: CASSGTGLVEQFF. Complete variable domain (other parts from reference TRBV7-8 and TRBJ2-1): GAGVSQSPRYKVAKRGQDVALRCDPISGHVSLFWYQQALGQGPEFLTYFQNEAQLDKSGLPSDRFFAERPEGSVSTLKIQRTQQEDSAVYLCASSGTGLVEQFFGPGTRLTVL.

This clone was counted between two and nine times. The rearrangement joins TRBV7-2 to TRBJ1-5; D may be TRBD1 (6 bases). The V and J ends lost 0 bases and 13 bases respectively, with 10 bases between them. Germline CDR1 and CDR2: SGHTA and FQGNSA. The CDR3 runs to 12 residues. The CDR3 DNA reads TGTGCCAGCAGCTTAGCCGCGGGGGCGCAGCATTTT. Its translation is CASSLAAGAQHF.

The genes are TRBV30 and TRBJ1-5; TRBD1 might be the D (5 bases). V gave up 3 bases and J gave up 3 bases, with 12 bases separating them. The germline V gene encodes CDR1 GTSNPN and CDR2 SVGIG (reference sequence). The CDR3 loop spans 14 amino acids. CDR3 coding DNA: TGTGCCTGGAGCGAGGGGCAGCCCAATCAGCCCCAGCATTTT. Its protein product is CAWSEGQPNQPQHF.

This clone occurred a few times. In nucleotides, the CDR3 is TGCGCCAGCAGTCCGGACGCGGCCTCCTATGAGCAGTTCTTC. This codes for CASSPDAASYEQFF. The chain recombines TRBV5-1 with TRBJ2-1; D not certain. In germline, CDR1 is SGHRS, CDR2 YFSETQ. The CDR3 runs to 14 residues. V lost 5 bases, J lost 8 bases, and 17 bases lay in between.

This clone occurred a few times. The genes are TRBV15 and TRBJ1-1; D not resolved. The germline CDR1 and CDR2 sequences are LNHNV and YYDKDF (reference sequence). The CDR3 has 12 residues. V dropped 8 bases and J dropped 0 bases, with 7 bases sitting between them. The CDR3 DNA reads TGTGCCACCGGGAACATGAACACTGAAGCTTTCTTT. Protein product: CATGNMNTEAFF. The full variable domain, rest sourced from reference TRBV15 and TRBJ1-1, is DAMVIQNPRYQVTQFGKPVTLSCSQTLNHNVMYWYQQKSSQAPKLLFHYYDKDFNNEADTPDNFQSRRPNTSFCFLDIRSPGLGDTAMYLCATGNMNTEAFFGQGTRLTVV.

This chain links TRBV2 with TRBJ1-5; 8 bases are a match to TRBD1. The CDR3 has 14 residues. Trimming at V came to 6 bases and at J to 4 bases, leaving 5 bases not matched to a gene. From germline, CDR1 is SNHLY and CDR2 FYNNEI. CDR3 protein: CASRRTGTNQPQHF. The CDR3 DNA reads TGTGCCAGCAGGCGGACAGGGACAAATCAGCCCCAGCATTTT.

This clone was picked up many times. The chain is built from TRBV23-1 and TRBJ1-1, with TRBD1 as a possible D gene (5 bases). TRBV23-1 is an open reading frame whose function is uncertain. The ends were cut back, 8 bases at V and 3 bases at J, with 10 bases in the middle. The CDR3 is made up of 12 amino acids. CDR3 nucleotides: TGCGCCAGCCCCCGGGGGTACACTGAAGCTTTCTTT. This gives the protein CASPRGYTEAFF.

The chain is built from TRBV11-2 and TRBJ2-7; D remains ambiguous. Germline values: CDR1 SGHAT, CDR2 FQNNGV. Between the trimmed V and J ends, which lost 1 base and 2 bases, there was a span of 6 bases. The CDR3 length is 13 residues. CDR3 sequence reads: CASSLGLPYEQYF. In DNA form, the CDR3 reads TGTGCCAGCAGCTTAGGGCTTCCCTACGAGCAGTACTTC.

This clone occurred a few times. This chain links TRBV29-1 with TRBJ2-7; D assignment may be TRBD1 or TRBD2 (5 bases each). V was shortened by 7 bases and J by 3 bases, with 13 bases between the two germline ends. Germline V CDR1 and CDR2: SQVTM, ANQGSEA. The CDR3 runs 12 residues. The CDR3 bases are TGCAGCGGCGGAAGGGACGGCTACGAGCAGTACTTC. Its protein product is CSGGRDGYEQYF.

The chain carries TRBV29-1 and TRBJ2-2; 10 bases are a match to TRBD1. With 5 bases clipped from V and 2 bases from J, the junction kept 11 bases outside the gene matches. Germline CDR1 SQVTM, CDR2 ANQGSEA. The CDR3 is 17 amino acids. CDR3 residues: CSVSSGQGTSNTGELFF. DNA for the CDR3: TGCAGCGTTTCCTCGGGACAGGGGACCTCTAACACCGGGGAGCTGTTTTTT.

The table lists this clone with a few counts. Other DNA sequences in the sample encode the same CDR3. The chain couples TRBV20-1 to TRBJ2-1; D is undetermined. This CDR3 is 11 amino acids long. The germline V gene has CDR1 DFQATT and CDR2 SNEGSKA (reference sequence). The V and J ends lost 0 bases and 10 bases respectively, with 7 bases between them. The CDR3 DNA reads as TGCAGTGCTAGAGATCACCCAGAGCAGTTCTTC. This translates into CSARDHPEQFF.

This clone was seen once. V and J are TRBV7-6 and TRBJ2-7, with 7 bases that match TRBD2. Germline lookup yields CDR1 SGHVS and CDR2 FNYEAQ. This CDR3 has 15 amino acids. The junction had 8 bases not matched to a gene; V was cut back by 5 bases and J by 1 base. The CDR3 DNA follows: TGTGCCAGCAGCCTGGGGCGACTAGCATCCTACGAGCAGTACTTC. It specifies CASSLGRLASYEQYF.

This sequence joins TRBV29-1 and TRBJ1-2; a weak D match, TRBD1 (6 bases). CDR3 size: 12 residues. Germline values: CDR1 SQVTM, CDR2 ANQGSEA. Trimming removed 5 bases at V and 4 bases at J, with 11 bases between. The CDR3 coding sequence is TGCAGCGTTATGACAGGAACCTATGGCTACACCTTC. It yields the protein CSVMTGTYGYTF.

CDR3 sequence: CSVGGPGHGYGYTF. The DNA for the CDR3 is TGCAGCGTTGGGGGCCCGGGACACGGCTATGGCTACACCTTC. The V gene is TRBV29-1, the J gene TRBJ1-2; TRBD1 might be the D (6 bases). The CDR3 length is 14 residues. Germline lookup yields CDR1 SQVTM and CDR2 ANQGSEA. Trimming left V 4 bases short and J 4 bases short, with 16 bases between.

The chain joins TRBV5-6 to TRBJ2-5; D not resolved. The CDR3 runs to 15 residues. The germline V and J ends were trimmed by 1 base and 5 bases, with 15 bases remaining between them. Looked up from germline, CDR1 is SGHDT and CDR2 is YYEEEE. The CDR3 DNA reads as TGTGCCAGCAGCTTGTCTGGTAGCCTGGGGGAGACCCAGTACTTC. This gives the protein CASSLSGSLGETQYF.

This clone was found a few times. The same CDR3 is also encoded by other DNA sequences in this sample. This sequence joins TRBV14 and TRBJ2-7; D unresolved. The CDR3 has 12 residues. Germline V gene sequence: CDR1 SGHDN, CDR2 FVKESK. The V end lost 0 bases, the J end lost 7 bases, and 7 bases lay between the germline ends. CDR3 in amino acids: CASSQDSGEQYF. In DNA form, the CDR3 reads TGTGCCAGCAGCCAAGATTCTGGGGAGCAGTACTTC.

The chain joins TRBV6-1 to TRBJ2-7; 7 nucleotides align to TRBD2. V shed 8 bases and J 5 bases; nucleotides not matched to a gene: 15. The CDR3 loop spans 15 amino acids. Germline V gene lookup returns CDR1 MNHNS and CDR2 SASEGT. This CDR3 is CASEELRAGTHEQYF. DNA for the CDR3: TGTGCCAGCGAAGAACTGCGAGCGGGGACCCACGAGCAGTACTTC.

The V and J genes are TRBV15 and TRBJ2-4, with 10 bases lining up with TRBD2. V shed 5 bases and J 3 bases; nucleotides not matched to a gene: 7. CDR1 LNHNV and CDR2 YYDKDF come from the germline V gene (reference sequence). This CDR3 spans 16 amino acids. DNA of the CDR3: TGTGCCACCAGCGATCCGACTAGCGGGCACAAAAACATTCAGTACTTC. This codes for CATSDPTSGHKNIQYF. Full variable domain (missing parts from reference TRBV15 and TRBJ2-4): DAMVIQNPRYQVTQFGKPVTLSCSQTLNHNVMYWYQQKSSQAPKLLFHYYDKDFNNEADTPDNFQSRRPNTSFCFLDIRSPGLGDTAMYLCATSDPTSGHKNIQYFGAGTRLSVL.

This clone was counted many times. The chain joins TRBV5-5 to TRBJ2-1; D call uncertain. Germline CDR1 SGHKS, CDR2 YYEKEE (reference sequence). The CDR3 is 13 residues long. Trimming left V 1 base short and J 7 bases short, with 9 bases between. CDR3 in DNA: TGTGCCAGCAGCTTGTCTGGGCCGAATGAGCAGTTCTTC. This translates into CASSLSGPNEQFF.

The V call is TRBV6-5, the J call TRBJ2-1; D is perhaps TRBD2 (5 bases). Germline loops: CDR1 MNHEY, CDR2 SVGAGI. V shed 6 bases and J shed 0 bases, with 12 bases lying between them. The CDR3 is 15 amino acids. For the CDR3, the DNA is TGTGCCAGCAGCCGACCGGCGGGCTCCTACAATGAGCAGTTCTTC. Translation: CASSRPAGSYNEQFF.